This T cell receptor beta chain originates from a study of blood T cell repertoires in COVID-19. Across the study: Researchers got acute and convalescent COVID-19 samples from the United States, Italy and Spain. From T cells, B-cell-depleted T cells, or PBMCs came the material, which was cDNA or gDNA.

Germline V gene sequence: CDR1 LGHNA, CDR2 YSLEER. This CDR3 is 14 amino acids long. Trimming took off 0 bases at V and 2 bases at J, with 8 bases between the two ends. Original processing methods: For nucleated cells, counts were estimated from reference gene primer amplification. Produced via immunoSEQ multiplex PCR; TCRdb's table is partial and in-frame only. V and J calls and clone size are as listed in that table; D and trimming were resolved from the DNA. The table includes roughly 700,000 clones, 90% detected once. The sequenced sample was peripheral blood. The clonotype originates from a woman aged 18 to 35 with acute or convalescent COVID-19. J is TRBJ2-7 and V is TRBV4-3; weak D call: TRBD2 (6 bases). CDR3 residues: CASSQDPGAYEQYF. CDR3 DNA: TGCGCCAGCAGCCAAGATCCGGGGGCCTACGAGCAGTACTTC.